This TCR beta chain emerged from a study of post-analysis software for immune sequencing data (dated by TCRdb to about 2015). Regarding the complete study: The recorded disease courses included relapsing-remitting, secondary progressive and progressive-relapsing multiple sclerosis, and some patients had no subtype annotation. Patient repertoires were compared against roughly 12 previously published healthy control repertoires from donors aged roughly 6 to 28 years. A subset of samples was prepared in parallel using single-end sample barcoding, then pooled and co-amplified after Illumina adapter ligation. The investigation overall reported the following: Direct clustering with F measure showed strong co-clustering of samples prepared in the same batch, prompting a batch-effect correction. Several TRBV segments, including TRBV5-6, TRBV5-1 and TRBV20-1, were significantly more frequent in patients than controls. The multiple sclerosis patient group was slightly younger than the control group. Normalized Chao1 diversity was significantly lower in multiple sclerosis patients than controls, suggesting substantial peripheral T-cell clonal expansion.

This clonotype was observed a few times. No cognate antigen has been identified for it. A read error may account for a junction end that differs from germline. To demonstrate the VDJtools post-analysis software, the study profiled TCR beta repertoires from the peripheral blood of approximately twelve young patients with multiple sclerosis. The multiple sclerosis patients were children and adolescents between roughly 6 and 15 years of age. Via the germline V gene (reference sequence), CDR1 is DFQATT and CDR2 SNEGSKA. The CDR3 runs 16 amino acids, cysteine and phenylalanine included. The kept DNA is CDR3 alone, 48 bases in frame from the first base. Library construction relied on PCR. The sequencer listed for this sample is Illumina HiSeq 2500. To reduce PCR and sequencing biases, unique molecular identifiers were incorporated into the TCR beta cDNA libraries. Approximately 500,000 cDNA molecules were obtained per 1 to 10 million input T cells, so each molecule approximated one T cell. The patient libraries were prepared and sequenced with the same protocol used for the earlier healthy control dataset. Within a given batch, samples were prepared together, multiplexed and sequenced on the same HiSeq lane. For the original study's pipeline: Raw barcoded reads were processed with MIGEC, discarding single-read molecular identifier groups before consensus assembly and CDR3 extraction. Clonotype tables were post-analysed with VDJtools, and diversity was normalized by down-sampling all datasets to the smallest sample size. To correct batch-related cross-sample contamination, repertoire overlap clustering matched CDR3 amino acid sequences but not nucleotide sequences. The raw public data were reprocessed by TCRdb itself: fastp quality trimming at Q25, MiXCR clonotype calling, in-frame beta chains only. Each CDR3 protein appears once, grouped with its most common genes and DNA. None of the V and J calls come from the authors' own analysis; TCRdb made them. Counted in this sample were hundreds of thousands of distinct CDR3 sequences; roughly three fifths of them appeared once. The ten top clones hold roughly 12% of the sample.

The sample comprised blood. Recombination joined TRBV20-1 with TRBJ2-7, and 7 junction bases match TRBD2. This receptor was taken from a girl aged 2 to 9 with multiple sclerosis. The encoded CDR3 is CSARDREETPSCEQYF. The sequence in DNA is TGCAGTGCTAGAGATCGGGAGGAAACTCCCTCCTGCGAGCAGTACTTC.